This passage covers 10 T cell receptor beta chains from one sample sequenced in a study of blood T cells in healthy people across ages. A second PCR of 7 to 11 cycles used a sample-barcoded 5' primer and a J-beta primer mix. TCRdb recomputed calls from the 5' RACE reads with MiXCR, one row per CDR3 protein. This table holds 900,000 to 950,000 distinct CDR3 sequences, almost 30% found once. Separately, the same data were catalogued under a study of T cells of mothers and their children.

The sequenced sample was blood. Receptors were obtained from a woman in her thirties or forties in good health.

The V gene is TRBV4-1, the J gene TRBJ1-2; 8 bases line up with TRBD1. Per the germline V gene, CDR1 is MGHRA and CDR2 is YSYEKL. The CDR3 contains 14 residues. V lost 1 base, J lost 5 bases, and 3 bases stayed unmatched. CDR3: CASSQVRQGYGYTF. The CDR3 DNA reads as TGCGCCAGCAGCCAAGTCAGACAGGGGTATGGCTACACCTTC.

V and J are TRBV20-1 and TRBJ2-1; D is possibly TRBD2 (5 bases). Germline V gene data show CDR1 as DFQATT and CDR2 as SNEGSKA (reference sequence). V lost 0 bases, J lost 7 bases, and 22 bases lay in between. This CDR3 has 17 amino acids. Here the CDR3 reads CSARDAHSGSARNEQFF. The CDR3 DNA follows: TGCAGTGCTAGAGACGCTCACTCGGGATCAGCGAGGAATGAGCAGTTCTTC.

The sample holds a few counts of this clonotype. This chain joins TRBV5-1 and TRBJ2-7, with 7 bases fitting TRBD1. The junction had 9 bases not matched to a gene; V was cut back by 3 bases and J by 3 bases. The V gene's germline CDR1 is SGHRS and CDR2 YFSETQ. This CDR3 has 15 residues. CDR3 protein: CASSSMSGQVYEQYF. DNA of the CDR3: TGCGCCAGCAGCTCGATGTCCGGACAGGTCTACGAGCAGTACTTC. Full variable domain (rest looked up from reference TRBV5-1 and TRBJ2-7): KAGVTQTPRYLIKTRGQQVTLSCSPISGHRSVSWYQQTPGQGLQFLFEYFSETQRNKGNFPGRFSGRQFSNSRSEMNVSTLELGDSALYLCASSSMSGQVYEQYFGPGTRLTVT.

In this sample, this clonotype turned up many times. CDR3 nucleotides: TGTGCCAGCAGTGAATACAGGTCCTGGGAGGTAGAGACCCAGTACTTC. Its translation is CASSEYRSWEVETQYF. The V and J genes are TRBV25-1 and TRBJ2-5, with D possibly matching TRBD2 (6 bases). This CDR3 has 16 residues. From germline, CDR1 is MGHDK and CDR2 SYGVNS. Deletions cut 0 bases from V and 4 bases from J, with 15 bases between.

There are many counts of this clonotype. The V call is TRBV9, the J call TRBJ1-2, with 8 bases fitting TRBD1. V was clipped by 4 bases and J by 2 bases; unmatched bases: 4. CDR3 length: 14 residues. Germline V gene lookup returns CDR1 SGDLS and CDR2 YYNGEE. The DNA for the CDR3 is TGTGCCAGCAGCACCCGACAGGGGAACTATGGCTACACCTTC. It encodes CASSTRQGNYGYTF.

This clonotype was observed a handful of times. The chain recombines TRBV7-9 with TRBJ2-3; 9 nucleotides agree with TRBD2. V was clipped by 5 bases and J by 5 bases; unmatched bases: 11. Germline assignment: CDR1 SEHNR and CDR2 FQNEAQ (reference sequence). The CDR3 is 16 residues long. The CDR3, as DNA: TGTGCCAGCAGCCCTTCCAGCGGGGGGTATGGAGATACGCAGTATTTT. This translates into CASSPSSGGYGDTQYF.

The chain uses TRBV29-1 and TRBJ2-7; D may be TRBD1 (5 bases). Germline CDR1 and CDR2: SQVTM and ANQGSEA. V lost 5 bases to trimming and J lost 2 bases, with 13 bases between them. The CDR3 covers 13 residues. CDR3 coding DNA: TGCAGCGTTCGTCCAGGGCCAACCTACGAGCAGTACTTC. Translating gives CSVRPGPTYEQYF.

The chain carries TRBV27 and TRBJ1-5; the D gene is possibly TRBD1 (5 bases). V lost 2 bases to trimming and J lost 2 bases, with 34 bases between them. This CDR3 contains 23 residues. Germline V lookup: CDR1 MNHEY, CDR2 SMNVEV (reference sequence). The CDR3 DNA sequence: TGTGCCAGCAGTTTACGGTCCGCAGGGACCACTGACCACGGGCCGCCACGCAATCAGCCCCAGCATTTT. This translates into CASSLRSAGTTDHGPPRNQPQHF.

This clonotype has just a few counts. The rearrangement uses TRBV20-1 and TRBJ1-4; 7 nucleotides match TRBD1. CDR3 size: 13 residues. The germline V gene encodes CDR1 DFQATT and CDR2 SNEGSKA (reference sequence). The trim removed 1 base at V and 6 bases at J, leaving 2 bases unmatched. The CDR3: CSARGGGDEKLFF. The CDR3 DNA sequence: TGCAGTGCTAGAGGAGGGGGCGATGAAAAACTGTTTTTT.

The chain recombines TRBV12-3 or TRBV12-4 with TRBJ2-3; 12 nucleotides match TRBD2. CDR3 size: 15 residues. Trimming at V came to 6 bases and at J to 6 bases, leaving 7 bases not matched to a gene. CDR3: CASSRLAGASDTQYF. Written as DNA, the CDR3 is TGTGCCAGCAGCCGACTAGCGGGGGCTTCCGATACGCAGTATTTT.